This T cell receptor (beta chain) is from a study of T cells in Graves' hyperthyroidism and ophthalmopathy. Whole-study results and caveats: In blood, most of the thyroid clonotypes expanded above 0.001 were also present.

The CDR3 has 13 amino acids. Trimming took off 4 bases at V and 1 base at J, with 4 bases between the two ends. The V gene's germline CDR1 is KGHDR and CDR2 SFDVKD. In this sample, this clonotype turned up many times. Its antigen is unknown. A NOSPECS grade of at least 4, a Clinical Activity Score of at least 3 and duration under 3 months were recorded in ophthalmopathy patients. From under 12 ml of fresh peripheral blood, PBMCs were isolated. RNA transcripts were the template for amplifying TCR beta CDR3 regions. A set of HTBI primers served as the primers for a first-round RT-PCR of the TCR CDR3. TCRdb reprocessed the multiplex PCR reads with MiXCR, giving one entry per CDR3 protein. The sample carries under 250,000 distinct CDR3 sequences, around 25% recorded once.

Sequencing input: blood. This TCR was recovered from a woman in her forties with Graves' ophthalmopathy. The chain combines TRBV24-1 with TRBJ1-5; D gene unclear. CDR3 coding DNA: TGTGCCACCAGTGAAGTAAGCAATCAGCCCCAGCATTTT. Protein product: CATSEVSNQPQHF.